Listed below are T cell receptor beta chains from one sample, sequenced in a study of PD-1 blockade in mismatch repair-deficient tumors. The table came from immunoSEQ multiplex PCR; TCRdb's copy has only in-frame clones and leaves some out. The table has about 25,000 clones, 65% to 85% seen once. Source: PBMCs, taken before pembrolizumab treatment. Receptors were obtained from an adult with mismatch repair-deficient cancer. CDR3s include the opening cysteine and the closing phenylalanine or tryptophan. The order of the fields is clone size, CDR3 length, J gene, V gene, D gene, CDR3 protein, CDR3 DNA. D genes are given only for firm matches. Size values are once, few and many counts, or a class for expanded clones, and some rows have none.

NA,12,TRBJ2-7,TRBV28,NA,CASREGSYEQYF,TGTGCCAGCCGAGAGGGATCCTACGAGCAGTACTTC
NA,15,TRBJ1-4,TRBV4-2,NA,CASSQDLATNEKLFF,TGTGCCAGCAGCCAAGATCTAGCTACGAATGAAAAACTGTTTTTT
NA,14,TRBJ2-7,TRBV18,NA,CASSQGLVSYEQYF,TGTGCCAGCTCACAGGGACTGGTCTCCTACGAGCAGTACTTC
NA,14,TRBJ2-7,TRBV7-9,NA,CASSLGGTIYEQYF,TGTGCCAGCAGCTTAGGTGGGACAATCTACGAGCAGTACTTC
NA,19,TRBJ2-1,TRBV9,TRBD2,CASSLGLAGATSSYNEQFF,TGTGCCAGCAGTCTCGGACTAGCGGGAGCGACCAGCTCCTACAATGAGCAGTTCTTC
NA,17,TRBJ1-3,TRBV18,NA,CASSPNYDTHAGNTIYF,TGTGCCAGCTCACCTAACTATGATACCCATGCTGGAAACACCATATATTTT
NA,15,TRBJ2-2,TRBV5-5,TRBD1,CASSRQGAGTGELFF,TGTGCCAGCAGCCGACAGGGGGCGGGCACCGGGGAGCTGTTTTTT
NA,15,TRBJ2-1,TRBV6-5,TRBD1,CASSPPGQGRNEQFF,TGTGCCAGCAGCCCCCCCGGACAGGGTCGCAATGAGCAGTTCTTC
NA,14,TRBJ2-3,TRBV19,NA,CASSMRLGVDTQYF,TGTGCCAGTAGTATGAGACTAGGTGTGGATACGCAGTATTTT
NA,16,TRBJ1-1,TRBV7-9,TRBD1,CASSRTGDPLNTEAFF,TGTGCCAGCAGCCGTACAGGGGACCCCTTGAACACTGAAGCTTTCTTT
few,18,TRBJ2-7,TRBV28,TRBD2,CASSFPSLAGGPSYEQYF,TGTGCCAGCAGTTTCCCCAGTCTAGCGGGAGGGCCCTCCTACGAGCAGTACTTC
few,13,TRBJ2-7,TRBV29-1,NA,CSVKGGGGYEQYF,TGCAGCGTTAAAGGCGGGGGCGGCTACGAGCAGTACTTC
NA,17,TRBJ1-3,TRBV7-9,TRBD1,CASSGLTGTSPGNTIYF,TGTGCCAGCAGCGGATTGACAGGGACATCACCTGGAAACACCATATATTTT
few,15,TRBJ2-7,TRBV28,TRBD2,CASSSPGGSKTEQYF,TGTGCCAGCAGTTCCCCTGGCGGGAGCAAAACAGAGCAGTACTTC
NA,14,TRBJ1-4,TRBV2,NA,CASSDQATNEKLFF,TGTGCCAGCAGTGACCAGGCAACTAATGAAAAACTGTTTTTT
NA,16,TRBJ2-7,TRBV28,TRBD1,CASSLWDRGFTYEQYF,TGTGCCAGCAGTTTATGGGACAGGGGCTTTACCTACGAGCAGTACTTC
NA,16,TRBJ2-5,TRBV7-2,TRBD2,CASSPWTSGDQETQYF,TGTGCCAGCAGCCCCTGGACTAGCGGGGATCAAGAGACCCAGTACTTC
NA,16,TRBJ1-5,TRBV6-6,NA,CASSLWSGGVSQPQHF,TGTGCCAGCAGTCTATGGAGTGGAGGGGTCAGTCAGCCCCAGCATTTT
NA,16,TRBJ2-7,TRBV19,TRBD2,CASSLTLAGGSYEQYF,TGTGCCAGTAGTTTGACTCTAGCGGGAGGCTCCTACGAGCAGTACTTC
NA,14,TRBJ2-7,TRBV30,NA,CAWSAGRGPYEQYF,TGTGCCTGGAGTGCGGGCCGAGGGCCCTACGAGCAGTACTTC
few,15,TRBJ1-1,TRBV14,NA,CASSLIRGRVTEAFF,TGTGCCAGCAGCCTGATTAGGGGGAGGGTCACTGAAGCTTTCTTT
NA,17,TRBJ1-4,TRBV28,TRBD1,CASSLTGVDGPFEKLFF,TGTGCCAGCAGTTTAACAGGGGTGGATGGCCCCTTTGAAAAACTGTTTTTT
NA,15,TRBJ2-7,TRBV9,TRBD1,CASSNRDSKTYEQYF,TGTGCCAGCAGCAACCGGGACAGCAAAACCTACGAGCAGTACTTC
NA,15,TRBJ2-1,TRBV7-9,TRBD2,CASSQLAGGRNEQFF,TGTGCCAGCAGCCAACTAGCGGGAGGGAGGAATGAGCAGTTCTTC
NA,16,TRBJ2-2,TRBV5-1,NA,CASSLENREGTGELFF,TGCGCCAGCAGCTTGGAGAACAGGGAAGGAACCGGGGAGCTGTTTTTT
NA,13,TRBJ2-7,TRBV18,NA,CASSPGTRYEQYF,TGTGCCAGCTCACCTGGGACACGCTACGAGCAGTACTTC
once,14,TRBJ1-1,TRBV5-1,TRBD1,CASSPQGLNTEAFF,TGCGCCAGCAGCCCACAGGGGCTGAACACTGAAGCTTTCTTT
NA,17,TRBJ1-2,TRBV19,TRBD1,CASSMRGGDGLRGGYTF,TGTGCCAGTAGTATGCGAGGGGGCGACGGCCTCCGGGGGGGCTACACCTTC
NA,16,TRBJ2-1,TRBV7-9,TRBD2,CASSFPGGTSGRRQFF,TGTGCCAGCAGTTTCCCTGGGGGGACTAGCGGGAGGAGACAGTTCTTC
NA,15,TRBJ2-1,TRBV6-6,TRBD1,CASSHRTGAYNEQFF,TGTGCCAGCAGTCATAGGACAGGGGCTTACAATGAGCAGTTCTTC
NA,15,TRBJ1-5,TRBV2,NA,CASSENRYSNQPQHF,TGTGCCAGCAGTGAAAACAGGTATAGCAATCAGCCCCAGCATTTT